This record looks at one T cell receptor (beta chain) sequence and its context. What it binds is not known. The CDR3 is 14 residues long. Per the germline V gene, CDR1 is KGHSH and CDR2 is LQKENI. V was trimmed by 2 bases and J by 3 bases, leaving 10 bases between them. Expressed TCRB transcripts were sequenced after all isolated RNA was converted to cDNA. The method was immunoSEQ multiplex PCR; TCRdb's version includes in-frame clones alone and lacks a portion of them. The table has 600,000 to 650,000 clones, around 16% seen once. This sample is drawn from a study of beta chain features in type 1 diabetes. Study findings and constraints: Type 1 diabetes patients showed a moderate but significant shortening of TCRB CDR3s in all four CD4+ subsets. PCR could preferentially amplify shorter templates, alike in patients and controls. Type 1 diabetes patients had VDJ junctions that carried fewer insertions and more deletions. Relative to healthy donors, patients appeared to have naive, central memory and Treg TCRB repertoires that were more similar.

The sequenced sample consisted of naive CD4+ T cells from blood. The chain employs TRBV18 and TRBJ1-1, with D perhaps TRBD1 (6 bases). This TCR derives from a man between 18 and 29 years old in good health. This CDR3 is CASSPTSGDTEAFF. The CDR3 DNA reads TGTGCCAGCTCACCAACCTCAGGGGACACTGAAGCTTTCTTT.